The present T cell receptor (beta chain) was sequenced within a study of T cell responses to AZD1222 COVID-19 vaccine. As concerns this clone: Its target is not known.

Study-level results: Donors were mostly white British, more females; clonal diversity possibly underestimated.

Libraries were prepared by immunoSEQ multiplex PCR; TCRdb keeps only in-frame clonotypes and omits some of them. The table has over 100,000 clones, 93% seen once. This CDR3 contains 16 residues. Germline lookup yields CDR1 SGHVS and CDR2 FNYEAQ. V trimming: 1 base; J trimming: 5 bases; junction bases outside the gene matches: 9. The V gene is TRBV7-6, the J gene TRBJ1-2; 8 bases match TRBD1. The receptor was derived from an adult in good health. The specimen comprised peripheral blood, sampled on day 0 of AZD1222 vaccination. DNA of the CDR3: TGTGCCAGCAGCTTAGAGGCAGGGGGCCGGGGATATGGCTACACCTTC. Protein product: CASSLEAGGRGYGYTF.